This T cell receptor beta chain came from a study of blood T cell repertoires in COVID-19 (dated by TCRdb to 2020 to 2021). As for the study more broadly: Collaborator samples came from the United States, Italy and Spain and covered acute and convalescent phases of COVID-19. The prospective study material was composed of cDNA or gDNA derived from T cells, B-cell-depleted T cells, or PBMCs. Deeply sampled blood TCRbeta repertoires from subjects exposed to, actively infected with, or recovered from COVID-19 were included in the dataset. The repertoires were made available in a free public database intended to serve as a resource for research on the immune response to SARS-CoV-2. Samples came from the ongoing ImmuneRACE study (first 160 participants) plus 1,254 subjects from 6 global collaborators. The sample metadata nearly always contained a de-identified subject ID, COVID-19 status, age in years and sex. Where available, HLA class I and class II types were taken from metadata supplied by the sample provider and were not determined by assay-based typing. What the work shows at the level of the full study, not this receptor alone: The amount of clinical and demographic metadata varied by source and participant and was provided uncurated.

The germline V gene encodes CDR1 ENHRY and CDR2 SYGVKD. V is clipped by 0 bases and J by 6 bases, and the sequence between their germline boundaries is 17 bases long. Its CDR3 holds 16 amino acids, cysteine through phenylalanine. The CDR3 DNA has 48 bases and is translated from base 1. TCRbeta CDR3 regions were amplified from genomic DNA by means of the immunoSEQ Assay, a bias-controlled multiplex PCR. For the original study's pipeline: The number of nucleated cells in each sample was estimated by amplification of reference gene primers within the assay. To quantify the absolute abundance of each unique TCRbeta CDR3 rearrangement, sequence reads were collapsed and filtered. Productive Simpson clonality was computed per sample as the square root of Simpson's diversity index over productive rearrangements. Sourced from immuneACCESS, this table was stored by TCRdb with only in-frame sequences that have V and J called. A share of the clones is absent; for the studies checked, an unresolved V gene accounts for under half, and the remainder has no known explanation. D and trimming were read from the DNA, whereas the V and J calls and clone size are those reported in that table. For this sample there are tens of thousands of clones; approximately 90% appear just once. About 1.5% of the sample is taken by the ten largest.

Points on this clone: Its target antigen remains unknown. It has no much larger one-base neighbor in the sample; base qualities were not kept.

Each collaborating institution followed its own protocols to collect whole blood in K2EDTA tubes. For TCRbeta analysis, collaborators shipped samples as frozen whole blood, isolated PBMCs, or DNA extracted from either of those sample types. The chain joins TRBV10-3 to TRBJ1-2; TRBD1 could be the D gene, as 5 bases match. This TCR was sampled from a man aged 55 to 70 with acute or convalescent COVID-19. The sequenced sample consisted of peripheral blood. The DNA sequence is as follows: TGTGCCATCAGTGAGTCAAGGGCGGGGGAAAGAAATGGCTACACCTTC. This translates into CAISESRAGERNGYTF.